This TCR beta chain was recovered during a study of tumor-infiltrating lymphocytes in primary liver carcinoma. Co-extraction yielded RNA and DNA from around 20-30 mg of unsorted bulk tissue. Germline V gives CDR1 SGHNT, CDR2 YENEEA. V lost 5 bases and J lost 6, with 20 bases in between. This CDR3 is 15 amino acids long. The template, around 520 ng total RNA, yielded TCR beta cDNA made with a constant-region primer. Three-round nested multiplex PCR performed with slightly modified ARM-PCR produced the TCR beta libraries. TRBV1-TRBV30 forward primers paired with a C-beta reverse primer were used in the first two PCR rounds, which ran approximately 11 cycles each. Each CDR3 protein is one row after TCRdb ran MiXCR on the multiplex PCR reads. The data contain tens of thousands of distinct CDR3 sequences, around 64% of them seen just once; the ten biggest clones take up around 44%.

This clonotype originated in a man aged 35 to 55 with primary liver carcinoma and hepatitis B virus infection. This chain links TRBV11-3 with TRBJ2-7; D assignment may be TRBD1 or TRBD2 (5 bases each). The sequenced sample consisted of liver tumor tissue from sampling region 4. The subset here: tumor region T4, right-lateral pole. This CDR3 reads CASSVGSGTRCEQYF. The CDR3, as DNA: TGTGCCAGCAGCGTAGGCTCCGGGACCCGCTGCGAGCAGTACTTC.